The 9 T cell receptor beta chains below were found in one sample sequenced in a study of T cell changes during pregnancy in multiple sclerosis. The assay was immunoSEQ multiplex PCR, and TCRdb's table has in-frame clones only and misses some. The sample carries 45,000 to 55,000 clones, around 92% recorded once. The sequences come from peripheral blood, collected in the third trimester of pregnancy. These receptor sequences come from a female donor with multiple sclerosis, enrolled in a pregnancy study.

This chain connects TRBV23-1 to TRBJ2-1; 10 bases map to TRBD1. TRBV23-1 counts as an open reading frame of uncertain function. This CDR3 is 15 amino acids long. J was trimmed by 9 bases and V by 8 bases; bases with no gene match: 13. CDR3 coding DNA: TGCGCCAGCCCTTTATCGACAGGGGGCCAGAGTGAGCAGTTCTTC. Its protein product is CASPLSTGGQSEQFF.

This clone was picked up one time. J is TRBJ2-1 and V is TRBV6-4, with D unclear. The CDR3 loop spans 16 amino acids. The germline gives CDR1 MRHNA, CDR2 SNTAGT. The ends were cut back, 0 bases at V and 0 bases at J, with 9 bases in the middle. CDR3 amino acids: CASSDSTTSSYNEQFF. CDR3 nucleotides: TGTGCCAGCAGTGACTCGACGACAAGCTCCTACAATGAGCAGTTCTTC.

The genes are TRBV6-1 and TRBJ2-5; 8 positions match TRBD1. The CDR3 runs 13 residues. Per the germline V gene, CDR1 is MNHNS and CDR2 is SASEGT. J gave up 5 bases and V 6 bases, and 5 bases lay outside the gene matches. As DNA, the CDR3 is TGTGCCAGCAGCCAGGACAGGGACGAGACCCAGTACTTC. Encoded protein: CASSQDRDETQYF.

The chain has TRBV27 and TRBJ1-2; no definite D call. CDR3 length: 13 residues. Germline V lookup: CDR1 MNHEY, CDR2 SMNVEV (reference sequence). Trimming shortened V by 3 bases and J by 1 base, and 6 bases separated the two germline ends. This CDR3 reads CASSLSGNYGYTF. DNA of the CDR3: TGTGCCAGCAGTTTGAGCGGTAACTATGGCTACACCTTC.

In this sample, this clone turned up a few times. The chain combines TRBV6-5 with TRBJ1-2, with a tentative D call TRBD1 (5 bases). This CDR3 has 12 residues. Germline values: CDR1 MNHEY, CDR2 SVGAGI. Trimming removed 4 bases from V and 5 bases from J, with 8 bases in between. This chain's CDR3 is CASSFDSYGYTF. The CDR3 region has the DNA TGTGCCAGCAGTTTCGACAGTTATGGCTACACCTTC.

This clone was recorded only once. The chain couples TRBV18 to TRBJ2-5; D is ambiguous. CDR3 size: 12 residues. The germline V gene has CDR1 KGHSH and CDR2 LQKENI. Trimming took off 6 bases at V and 2 bases at J, with 7 bases between the two ends. The DNA of the CDR3 is TGTGCCAGCTCGCTAAGTCAAGAGACCCAGTACTTC. As protein: CASSLSQETQYF. The variable domain in full, completed from reference TRBV18 and TRBJ2-5, reads NAGVMQNPRHLVRRRGQEARLRCSPMKGHSHVYWYRQLPEEGLKFMVYLQKENIIDESGMPKERFSAEFPKEGPSILRIQQVVRGDSAAYFCASSLSQETQYFGPGTRLLVL.

A single count supports this clone. The J gene is TRBJ2-7, the V gene TRBV18; 14 bases are shared with TRBD2. V shed 3 bases, J shed 6 bases, and the junction held 4 bases outside the gene matches. The germline gives CDR1 KGHSH, CDR2 LQKENI. The CDR3 covers 15 residues. The CDR3 DNA reads TGTGCCAGCTCACCGGGGACTAGCGGGAGTAGCGAGCAGTACTTC. It codes for CASSPGTSGSSEQYF.

V and J are TRBV7-2 and TRBJ2-7; 9 positions match TRBD2. With V trimmed by 1 base and J by 5 bases, 12 bases remained unmatched. The germline V gene encodes CDR1 SGHTA and CDR2 FQGNSA. The CDR3 contains 17 residues. This CDR3 reads CASSLVPGTSRKDEQYF. CDR3 DNA sequence: TGTGCCAGCAGCTTAGTACCCGGGACTAGCAGAAAAGACGAGCAGTACTTC.

The rearrangement joins TRBV7-9 to TRBJ1-1; a possible D gene is TRBD1 (6 bases). Trimming stripped 5 bases from V and 0 bases from J, with 13 bases between. The length of the CDR3 is 15 residues. Germline V gene data show CDR1 as SEHNR and CDR2 as FQNEAQ (reference sequence). CDR3 sequence reads: CASSPAGTMNTEAFF. CDR3 coding DNA: TGTGCCAGCAGCCCCGCCGGGACAATGAACACTGAAGCTTTCTTT.